These 16 T cell receptor beta chains came from one sample sequenced in a study of blood T cell repertoires in COVID-19. Libraries were prepared by immunoSEQ multiplex PCR; TCRdb keeps only in-frame clonotypes and omits some of them. The sample lists roughly 71,000 clones; 88% were seen once. The specimen was peripheral blood. Every receptor here comes from a man aged 50 to 59 with acute or convalescent COVID-19.

V usage is TRBV9 and J usage is TRBJ2-7; 8 bases fit TRBD1. V was pared by 4 bases and J by 4 bases, with 7 bases of the junction left unmatched. This CDR3 has 14 amino acids. Germline V gene data show CDR1 as SGDLS and CDR2 as YYNGEE. Here the CDR3 reads CASSPRQGRYEQYF. CDR3 DNA: TGTGCCAGCAGCCCCCGACAGGGGAGGTACGAGCAGTACTTC.

The chain combines TRBV7-2 with TRBJ2-2; TRBD2 aligns across 7 bases. The germline V gene encodes CDR1 SGHTA and CDR2 FQGNSA. V gave up 3 bases and J gave up 7 bases; unmatched junction bases: 2. The CDR3 consists of 13 residues. The chain's CDR3 is CASSFGGFGELFF. CDR3 nucleotides: TGTGCCAGCAGCTTCGGGGGGTTCGGGGAGCTGTTTTTT.

The gene calls are TRBV3-1 (or the pseudogene TRBV3-2) and TRBJ2-3; maybe TRBD2 (6 bases). Germline V lookup: CDR1 LGHDT, CDR2 YNNKEL (reference sequence). The CDR3 extends over 15 amino acids. Trimming stripped 3 bases from V and 0 bases from J, with 10 bases between. This CDR3 is CASSHWRESTDTQYF. The CDR3 region has the DNA TGTGCCAGCAGCCATTGGAGGGAGAGCACAGATACGCAGTATTTT.

The chain combines TRBV7-3 with TRBJ2-2; the match to TRBD2 covers 8 bases. The V gene's germline CDR1 is SGHTA and CDR2 FQGTGA. V shed 3 bases and J 1 base; nucleotides not matched to a gene: 13. This CDR3 spans 19 amino acids. The CDR3 bases are TGTGCCAGCAGCTTGCCCGCGTTTGTAGCGGGGATGAACACCGGGGAGCTGTTTTTT. Protein: CASSLPAFVAGMNTGELFF.

The rearrangement joins TRBV6-5 to TRBJ1-2; no clear D gene. This CDR3 comprises 15 residues. V was shortened by 0 bases and J by 4 bases, with 12 bases between the two germline ends. The germline gives CDR1 MNHEY, CDR2 SVGAGI. CDR3 loop: CASSYSISGGYGYTF. CDR3 DNA sequence: TGTGCCAGCAGTTACTCGATCAGCGGAGGCTATGGCTACACCTTC.

The chain couples TRBV11-2 to TRBJ2-2; TRBD2 agrees at 12 bases. V lost 6 bases and J lost 7; bases outside the gene matches: 9. The length of the CDR3 is 16 residues. Germline CDR1 SGHAT, CDR2 FQNNGV. CDR3 loop: CASRQTSGGSSGELFF. Written as DNA, the CDR3 is TGTGCCAGCAGACAAACTAGCGGGGGGAGCAGCGGGGAGCTGTTTTTT.

The chain carries TRBV25-1 and TRBJ1-5, with a possible D match to TRBD1 (5 bases). The ends were cut back, 10 bases at V and 0 bases at J, with 10 bases in the middle. The CDR3 loop spans 13 amino acids. The V gene's germline CDR1 is MGHDK and CDR2 SYGVNS. CDR3 coding DNA: TGTGCCACCCAGGGCCATAGCAATCAGCCCCAGCATTTT. The encoded protein is CATQGHSNQPQHF.

This sequence joins TRBV5-6 and TRBJ2-2, with D possibly matching TRBD1 (5 bases). This CDR3 has 14 residues. Germline V gives CDR1 SGHDT, CDR2 YYEEEE. Trimming took 6 bases from V and 1 from J, leaving 10 bases between them. Here the CDR3 DNA reads TGTGCCAGCATCGTTACAGGGAACACCGGGGAGCTGTTTTTT. Translated: CASIVTGNTGELFF.

The chain employs TRBV5-1 and TRBJ1-2; no firm D call. The germline V gene encodes CDR1 SGHRS and CDR2 YFSETQ. V was shortened by 1 base and J by 2 bases, with 6 bases between the two germline ends. CDR3 length equals 13 residues. For the CDR3, the DNA is TGCGCCAGCAGCTTGAGCCCAAACTATGGCTACACCTTC. As protein: CASSLSPNYGYTF.

Note on this clone: The same CDR3 is also encoded by other DNA sequences in this sample. Here the CDR3 reads CASSSGQGYYGYTF. Written as DNA, the CDR3 is TGTGCCAGCAGTTCCGGACAGGGGTACTATGGCTACACCTTC. The chain is built from TRBV27 and TRBJ1-2; 9 positions match TRBD1. Germline CDR1 reads MNHEY; CDR2 reads SMNVEV (reference sequence). J was trimmed by 3 bases and V by 4 bases; bases with no gene match: 3. This CDR3 is 14 amino acids long.

V usage is TRBV27 and J usage is TRBJ2-7, with 12 bases lining up with TRBD2. This CDR3 has 15 amino acids. Germline V gives CDR1 MNHEY, CDR2 SMNVEV (reference sequence). Trimming removed 2 bases from V and 2 bases from J; junction bases left unmatched: 1. CDR3 residues: CASSLTSGGPYEQYF. In nucleotides, the CDR3 is TGTGCCAGCAGTTTAACTAGCGGGGGGCCCTACGAGCAGTACTTC.

The gene calls are TRBV29-1 and TRBJ2-7; D might be TRBD2 (6 bases). V was cut by 3 bases and J by 2 bases, with 20 bases left in between. From germline, CDR1 is SQVTM and CDR2 ANQGSEA. CDR3 length: 16 amino acids. CDR3: CSVEIVAAGRTYEQYF. CDR3 in DNA: TGCAGCGTTGAGATAGTGGCCGCGGGGCGAACCTACGAGCAGTACTTC.

J is TRBJ2-1 and V is TRBV11-2, with TRBD2 matching over 12 bases. The CDR3 has 15 amino acids. Germline-derived CDR1 and CDR2 are SGHAT and FQNNGV. V was clipped by 3 bases and J by 3 bases; unmatched bases: 0. The CDR3 sequence is CASSLTSGGYNEQFF. The CDR3, as DNA: TGTGCCAGCAGCTTGACTAGCGGGGGCTACAATGAGCAGTTCTTC. Filled out from reference TRBV11-2 and TRBJ2-1, the complete variable domain reads EAGVAQSPRYKIIEKRQSVAFWCNPISGHATLYWYQQILGQGPKLLIQFQNNGVVDDSQLPKDRFSAERLKGVDSTLKIQPAKLEDSAVYLCASSLTSGGYNEQFFGPGTRLTVL.

The chain combines TRBV27 with TRBJ2-7, with 12 bases matching TRBD1. In germline, CDR1 is MNHEY, CDR2 SMNVEV (reference sequence). This CDR3 has 14 amino acids. The junction had 9 bases not matched to a gene; V was cut back by 6 bases and J by 9 bases. The CDR3 spells CASSSRDRGQLQYF. The CDR3 DNA follows: TGTGCCAGCAGCTCTCGGGACAGGGGGCAGTTGCAGTACTTC.

This chain connects TRBV28 to TRBJ1-1; possible D gene TRBD1, 5 bases. Trimming left V 10 bases short and J 4 bases short, with 19 bases between. CDR1 is MDHEN and CDR2 is SYDVKM in the germline V gene. The CDR3 covers 14 residues. In nucleotides, the CDR3 is TGTGCCACCAACGACCCGGGGGGTTTCACTGAAGCTTTCTTT. As protein: CATNDPGGFTEAFF.

This chain joins TRBV13 and TRBJ2-5, with TRBD1 matching over 9 bases. Looked up from germline, CDR1 is PRHDT and CDR2 is FYEKMQ (reference sequence). The CDR3 sequence is 14 residues long. V lost 4 bases to trimming and J lost 4 bases; unmatched junction nucleotides: 4. CDR3 in DNA: TGTGCCAGCAGCTGGACAGGGGTTCGAGAGACCCAGTACTTC. Protein product: CASSWTGVRETQYF.